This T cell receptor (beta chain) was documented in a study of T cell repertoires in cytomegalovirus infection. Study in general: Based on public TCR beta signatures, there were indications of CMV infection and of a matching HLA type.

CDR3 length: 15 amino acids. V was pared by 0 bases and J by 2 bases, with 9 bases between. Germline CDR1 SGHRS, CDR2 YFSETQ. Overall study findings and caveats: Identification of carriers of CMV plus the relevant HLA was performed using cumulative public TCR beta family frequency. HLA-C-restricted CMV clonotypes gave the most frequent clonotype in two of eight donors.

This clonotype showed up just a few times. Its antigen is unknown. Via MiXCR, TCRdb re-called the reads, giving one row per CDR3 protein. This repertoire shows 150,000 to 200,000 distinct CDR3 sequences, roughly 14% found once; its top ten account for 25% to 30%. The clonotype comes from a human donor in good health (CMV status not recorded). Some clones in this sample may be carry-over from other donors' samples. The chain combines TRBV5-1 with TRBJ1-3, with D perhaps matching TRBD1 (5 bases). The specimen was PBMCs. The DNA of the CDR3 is TGCGCCAGCAGCTTGGATCGGACACCTGGAAACACCATATATTTT. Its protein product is CASSLDRTPGNTIYF.